Shown below are 25 T cell receptor beta chains from a single sample sequenced in a study of Tregs in tolerant kidney transplant recipients. TCRdb keeps only in-frame clones here, not all; method: immunoSEQ multiplex PCR. The sample has under 100,000 clones, around 90% seen once. Sequenced material: CD8+ T cells from blood. The receptor source for this set is a human donor in good health.

The rearrangement joins TRBV13 to TRBJ1-1; perhaps TRBD1 as D (5 bases). Trimming took off 5 bases at V and 5 bases at J, with 18 bases between the two ends. CDR1 and CDR2 from the germline V gene are PRHDT and FYEKMQ (reference sequence). CDR3 length equals 15 residues. The CDR3 reads CASSHGAGVRTEAFF. As DNA, the CDR3 is TGTGCCAGCAGCCACGGGGCCGGAGTTCGTACTGAAGCTTTCTTT.

The chain is built from TRBV5-1 and TRBJ1-1; no reliable D call. This CDR3 comprises 13 residues. V lost 1 base and J 1 base, leaving 5 bases between the germline ends. In germline, CDR1 is SGHRS, CDR2 YFSETQ. CDR3 nucleotide sequence: TGCGCCAGCAGCTTGACCGGGAACACTGAAGCTTTCTTT. Its translation: CASSLTGNTEAFF.

The CDR3 protein is CAWSATRDRVTNEQFF. DNA for the CDR3: TGTGCCTGGAGTGCGACCCGGGACAGGGTTACAAATGAGCAGTTCTTC. V gene TRBV30 combines with J gene TRBJ2-1; TRBD1 aligns across 9 bases. The CDR3 covers 16 residues. The V gene end was trimmed by 1 base and the J gene end by 7 bases; junction bases not matched to a gene: 11. In germline, CDR1 is GTSNPN, CDR2 SVGIG (reference sequence).

The chain combines TRBV11-3 with TRBJ2-7; possible D gene TRBD1, 5 bases. Per germline, CDR1 SGHNT and CDR2 YENEEA. The ends were cut back, 0 bases at V and 2 bases at J, with 11 bases in the middle. This CDR3 comprises 15 residues. In DNA, the CDR3 is TGTGCCAGCAGCTTAGACAGGGTATCACCCTACGAGCAGTACTTC. This sequence encodes CASSLDRVSPYEQYF.

This rearrangement joins TRBV6-5 to TRBJ2-1; D might be TRBD2 (5 bases). The germline V and J ends were trimmed by 5 bases and 1 base, with 9 bases remaining between them. The V gene's germline CDR1 is MNHEY and CDR2 SVGAGI. This CDR3 is 14 amino acids long. The chain's CDR3 is CASSLGGSYNEQFF. DNA for the CDR3: TGTGCCAGCAGTCTGGGCGGGTCCTACAATGAGCAGTTCTTC.

The chain links TRBV5-4 to TRBJ2-7; the D is unclear. Germline V gene data show CDR1 as SGHNT and CDR2 as YYREEE (reference sequence). The CDR3 is made up of 13 amino acids. Trimming removed 0 bases from V and 2 bases from J, with 6 bases in between. CDR3 DNA sequence: TGTGCCAGCAGCTTGGGCCTTCCCTACGAGCAGTACTTC. Encoded protein: CASSLGLPYEQYF.

The V gene is TRBV4-2, the J gene TRBJ2-7; D may be TRBD2 (7 bases). The CDR3 spans 18 residues. Germline V gene data show CDR1 as LGHNA and CDR2 as YNFKEQ. V shed 0 bases and J shed 4 bases, with 22 bases lying between them. CDR3 in DNA: TGTGCCAGCAGCCAAGAATCCACTAGCGTCGAGGGGGTATACGAGCAGTACTTC. Protein: CASSQESTSVEGVYEQYF.

On this clone itself: The sample has other DNA sequences that encode this CDR3 too. The chain employs TRBV11-2 and TRBJ2-7; weak D call: TRBD1 (6 bases). The CDR3 contains 13 residues. CDR1 is SGHAT, CDR2 FQNNGV, per germline. Trimming cost V 5 bases and J 3 bases, with 11 bases left between them. CDR3: CASSLGQNYEQYF. The CDR3 DNA reads TGTGCCAGCAGCCTCGGACAGAACTACGAGCAGTACTTC.

The gene calls are TRBV7-9 and TRBJ2-3; no clear D gene. Trimming removed 3 bases from V and 0 bases from J, with 7 bases in between. The CDR3 is made up of 14 amino acids. Germline CDR1 SEHNR, CDR2 FQNEAQ (reference sequence). The DNA for the CDR3 is TGTGCCAGCAGCTTCATGGGGAGCACAGATACGCAGTATTTT. The encoded protein is CASSFMGSTDTQYF.

CDR3 bases: TGTGCCAGCAGCGCTACCATAGATACGCAGTATTTT. Translated: CASSATIDTQYF. J is TRBJ2-3 and V is TRBV9; D remains unclear. The ends were cut back, 3 bases at V and 5 bases at J, with 7 bases in the middle. Germline V CDR1 and CDR2: SGDLS, YYNGEE. The CDR3 covers 12 residues.

CDR3 residues: CASSRVERDTEAFF. CDR3 coding DNA: TGTGCCAGCAGCAGAGTAGAGAGGGACACTGAAGCTTTCTTT. This chain links TRBV7-2 with TRBJ1-1; no clear D. Deletions cut 5 bases from V and 3 bases from J, with 13 bases between. The CDR3 is 14 residues long. Germline V gives CDR1 SGHTA, CDR2 FQGNSA.

This chain connects TRBV2 to TRBJ1-1; D unresolved. Looked up from germline, CDR1 is SNHLY and CDR2 is FYNNEI. This CDR3 contains 14 residues. The ends were cut back, 8 bases at V and 1 base at J, with 14 bases in the middle. CDR3 protein: CASDNPLGNTEAFF. In DNA form, the CDR3 reads TGTGCCAGCGATAATCCCCTAGGGAACACTGAAGCTTTCTTT.

The chain uses TRBV10-3 and TRBJ2-1; maybe TRBD2 (7 bases). This CDR3 spans 17 amino acids. Trimming removed 4 bases at V and 1 base at J, with 17 bases between. Germline V gene data show CDR1 as ENHRY and CDR2 as SYGVKD. The CDR3 sequence: CAISGLGGPDSYNEQFF. The CDR3 DNA reads as TGTGCCATCAGTGGGCTGGGGGGGCCGGATTCCTACAATGAGCAGTTCTTC.

The CDR3 reads CASSSRQGHSYEQYF. CDR3 sequence (DNA): TGTGCCAGCAGCTCCCGACAGGGGCACTCCTACGAGCAGTACTTC. The chain combines TRBV7-9 with TRBJ2-7; 8 bases line up with TRBD1. The V gene end was trimmed by 4 bases and the J gene end by 0 bases; junction bases not matched to a gene: 5. Germline CDR1 reads SEHNR; CDR2 reads FQNEAQ (reference sequence). CDR3 length: 15 amino acids. Filled out from reference TRBV7-9 and TRBJ2-7, the complete variable domain reads DTGVSQNPRHKITKRGQNVTFRCDPISEHNRLYWYRQTLGQGPEFLTYFQNEAQLEKSRLLSDRFSAERPKGSFSTLEIQRTEQGDSAMYLCASSSRQGHSYEQYFGPGTRLTVT.

V gene TRBV11-2 combines with J gene TRBJ2-5; 9 nucleotides line up with TRBD2. This CDR3 contains 16 residues. Germline CDR1 is SGHAT and CDR2 is FQNNGV. V lost 0 bases to trimming and J lost 2 bases; unmatched junction nucleotides: 4. CDR3 in amino acids: CASSLELAGLQETQYF. CDR3 sequence (DNA): TGTGCCAGCAGCTTAGAACTAGCGGGTTTGCAAGAGACCCAGTACTTC.

This chain joins TRBV10-2 and TRBJ1-2; a possible D gene is TRBD1 (5 bases). V shed 3 bases and J shed 3 bases, with 14 bases lying between them. The CDR3 is 15 amino acids. Germline V gives CDR1 WSHSY, CDR2 SAAADI. CDR3 nucleotides: TGCGCCAGCAGTGATATCCAGGGAGGAGACTATGGCTACACCTTC. Residues: CASSDIQGGDYGYTF.

The V and J genes are TRBV9 and TRBJ2-6; D is undetermined. The CDR3 loop spans 15 amino acids. Trimming removed 0 bases at V and 2 bases at J, with 6 bases between. CDR1 is SGDLS and CDR2 is YYNGEE in the germline V gene. The chain's CDR3 is CASSVAGTGANVLTF. In DNA, the CDR3 is TGTGCCAGCAGCGTAGCAGGTACTGGGGCCAACGTCCTGACTTTC.

In DNA, the CDR3 is TGTGCCAGCAGTGAAACCAAAACAGGGGTAGGCACTGAAGCTTTCTTT. Translation: CASSETKTGVGTEAFF. V and J are TRBV25-1 and TRBJ1-1; 7 bases fit TRBD1. The V gene's germline CDR1 is MGHDK and CDR2 SYGVNS. V shed 2 bases and J 4 bases; nucleotides not matched to a gene: 10. The CDR3 loop spans 16 amino acids. Supplemented by reference TRBV25-1 and TRBJ1-1, the full variable domain reads EADIYQTPRYLVIGTGKKITLECSQTMGHDKMYWYQQDPGMELHLIHYSYGVNSTEKGDLSSESTVSRIRTEHFPLTLESARPSHTSQYLCASSETKTGVGTEAFFGQGTRLTVV.

This chain links TRBV5-1 with TRBJ1-3, with a tentative D call TRBD1 (5 bases). In germline, CDR1 is SGHRS, CDR2 YFSETQ. The CDR3 spans 15 residues. V lost 0 bases and J lost 0, with 7 bases in between. DNA of the CDR3: TGCGCCAGCAGCTTGGAGGGGTACTCTGGAAACACCATATATTTT. It yields the protein CASSLEGYSGNTIYF.

The chain links TRBV7-6 to TRBJ1-5; D is unclear. Trimming took 4 bases from V and 9 from J, leaving 13 bases between them. Germline V gene lookup returns CDR1 SGHVS and CDR2 FNYEAQ. The CDR3 spans 13 residues. CDR3 loop: CASSSTPSRPQHF. In DNA form, the CDR3 reads TGTGCCAGCAGCTCAACCCCCTCTCGGCCCCAGCATTTT.

The chain has TRBV29-1 and TRBJ1-2, with D tentatively TRBD1 (5 bases). The CDR3 totals 13 residues. Trimming pared 7 bases from V and 4 bases from J, leaving 16 bases between. Germline CDR1 and CDR2: SQVTM and ANQGSEA. CDR3: CSAPDTESYGYTF. CDR3 sequence (DNA): TGCAGCGCTCCGGACACAGAGAGCTATGGCTACACCTTC.

V usage is TRBV11-3 and J usage is TRBJ2-1, with 9 bases lining up with TRBD1. V was clipped by 4 bases and J by 1 base; unmatched bases: 8. The CDR3 loop spans 17 amino acids. The germline CDR1 and CDR2 sequences are SGHNT and YENEEA. Here the CDR3 DNA reads TGTGCCAGCAGCTCGGGAACAGGGGGCGCATCCTACAATGAGCAGTTCTTC. Protein: CASSSGTGGASYNEQFF.

This chain uses TRBV27 with TRBJ2-7, with D perhaps assigned TRBD1 or TRBD2 (5 bases each). Germline loops: CDR1 MNHEY, CDR2 SMNVEV (reference sequence). With 4 bases removed from V and 4 bases from J, the gap between germline ends came to 8 bases. CDR3 size: 12 residues. The CDR3 sequence: CASSSGQYEQYF. The CDR3 DNA follows: TGTGCCAGCAGTTCGGGGCAGTACGAGCAGTACTTC.

In its sample, this clone was seen once. The chain is built from TRBV6-5 and TRBJ2-5, with 7 bases matching TRBD2. The CDR3 consists of 15 residues. Germline assignment: CDR1 MNHEY and CDR2 SVGAGI. Unmatched junction bases numbered 10, after V lost 6 bases and J lost 3 bases. In nucleotides, the CDR3 is TGTGCCAGCAGCGCCCTAGCGGCGATAGAAGAGACCCAGTACTTC. Translation gives CASSALAAIEETQYF.

The rearrangement joins TRBV27 to TRBJ1-5; D is unresolved. Germline CDR1 reads MNHEY; CDR2 reads SMNVEV (reference sequence). V dropped 6 bases and J dropped 1 base, with 10 bases sitting between them. The CDR3 covers 14 residues. CDR3 DNA sequence: TGTGCCAGCAGCGTAATTGGCAGCAATCAGCCCCAGCATTTT. It encodes CASSVIGSNQPQHF.